Given below is one T cell receptor beta chain in context. Its antigen is as yet unknown. The source of the sample is a study of T cell repertoires and HLA-DP antigens. Study in general: Alloantigens: one with one groove difference and one with over 9 differences versus self. Study findings and constraints: A non-physiological HeLa system presented antigen to total CD4+ responders.

TCRdb keeps only in-frame clones here, not all; method: immunoSEQ multiplex PCR. The profile shows about 89,000 clones, approximately 89% of them singletons. The CDR3 is made up of 19 amino acids. J gave up 6 bases and V 6 bases, and 20 bases lay outside the gene matches. The germline gives CDR1 SNHLY, CDR2 FYNNEI. Material for sequencing was CD4+ T cells from PBMCs. The rearrangement uses TRBV2 and TRBJ1-4; 9 bases fit TRBD1. The clonotype comes from a man aged 45 to 65 in good health and CMV-seronegative. The CDR3 here is CASRTPDRGERIMDEKLFF. DNA for the CDR3: TGTGCCAGCAGAACCCCGGACAGGGGTGAGCGAATAATGGATGAAAAACTGTTTTTT.